A single sample gave rise to the 24 T cell receptor beta chains below, sequenced in a study of CD8+CD57+ T cells in acquired aplastic anemia. Profiling of TCR beta VDJ combinations and CDR3 sequences used genomic DNA as template. TCRdb redid the calling of the reads with MiXCR, one entry per CDR3 protein. The sample lists about 170,000 distinct CDR3 sequences, around 40% seen once, with 0.9% to 1.2% in the top ten. Input material: sorted CD4+, CD8+, or CD8+CD57+ T cells (not recorded which) from PBMCs. The receptors were sampled from a human donor in good health.

J is TRBJ2-7 and V is TRBV7-6; possible D gene TRBD1, 5 bases. The CDR3 is 13 residues long. Germline CDR1 and CDR2: SGHVS and FNYEAQ. V was pared by 6 bases and J by 4 bases, with 13 bases between. In DNA, the CDR3 is TGTGCCAGCAGTTTATTCCAGGGATACGAGCAGTACTTC. Translated, it gives CASSLFQGYEQYF.

This clonotype came up many times. This chain connects TRBV19 to TRBJ1-2; D gene unclear. The CDR3 length is 12 residues. V dropped 3 bases and J dropped 4 bases, with 6 bases sitting between them. Germline V CDR1 and CDR2: LNHDA, SQIVND (reference sequence). The CDR3 DNA sequence: TGTGCCAGTAGTATGCAGGCCTATGGCTACACCTTC. Amino acids: CASSMQAYGYTF.

This clonotype was found a few times. With a much larger clone just one base away, this may be a read error. The chain links TRBV10-3 to TRBJ2-3; TRBD2 aligns across 8 bases. This CDR3 is built from 16 residues. Trimming removed 8 bases from V and 1 base from J; junction bases left unmatched: 11. Germline loops: CDR1 ENHRY, CDR2 SYGVKD. The CDR3 reads CAIGGGRGDRTDTQYF. The CDR3, as DNA: TGTGCCATCGGGGGGGGGCGGGGGGATCGCACAGATACGCAGTATTTT.

The V gene is TRBV12-3 or TRBV12-4, the J gene TRBJ1-2; D not certain. The CDR3 length is 15 residues. Trimming pared 7 bases from V and 4 bases from J, leaving 19 bases between. The CDR3 region has the DNA TGTGCCAGCACCCCGGGCAGGCTTCGAGGCTATGGCTACACCTTC. This translates into CASTPGRLRGYGYTF.

There are many counts of this clonotype. The J gene is TRBJ2-1, the V gene TRBV2, with 13 nucleotides matching TRBD2. With 2 bases clipped from V and 9 bases from J, the junction kept 10 bases outside the gene matches. CDR3 length: 17 residues. The germline V gene encodes CDR1 SNHLY and CDR2 FYNNEI. In DNA, the CDR3 is TGTGCCAGCAGTGAAAGACTAGCGGGAGGCTGGCCAGGTGAGCAGTTCTTC. Translated: CASSERLAGGWPGEQFF. The whole variable domain, filled in from reference TRBV2 and TRBJ2-1, reads EPEVTQTPSHQVTQMGQEVILRCVPISNHLYFYWYRQILGQKVEFLVSFYNNEISEKSEIFDDQFSVERPDGSNFTLKIRSTKLEDSAMYFCASSERLAGGWPGEQFFGPGTRLTVL.

The rearrangement joins TRBV29-1 to TRBJ1-2, with no clear D. V was shortened by 3 bases and J by 4 bases, with 9 bases between the two germline ends. This CDR3 spans 12 amino acids. CDR1 and CDR2 from the germline V gene are SQVTM and ANQGSEA. The CDR3 reads CSVDRQSYGYTF. CDR3 bases: TGCAGCGTTGACAGGCAGTCCTATGGCTACACCTTC.

In its sample, this clonotype was seen many times. The chain recombines TRBV10-3 with TRBJ2-7; TRBD1 agrees at 9 bases. With 2 bases clipped from V and 5 bases from J, the junction kept 7 bases outside the gene matches. Germline assignment: CDR1 ENHRY and CDR2 SYGVKD. This CDR3 contains 15 residues. In DNA, the CDR3 is TGTGCCATCAGTGAGCCAGGGACAGGGCTTGACGAGCAGTACTTC. This sequence encodes CAISEPGTGLDEQYF.

This clonotype was picked up many times. The rearrangement links TRBV11-2 to TRBJ1-2, with D unresolved. Trimming removed 3 bases at V and 0 bases at J, with 23 bases between. Germline V lookup: CDR1 SGHAT, CDR2 FQNNGV. The CDR3 is 19 amino acids. The CDR3 bases are TGTGCCAGCAGCTTCCCCCGTTTCGGTACAAACCCTCCTAACTATGGCTACACCTTC. Translating gives CASSFPRFGTNPPNYGYTF. The full variable domain, in which reference TRBV11-2 and TRBJ1-2 provide the parts outside the CDR3, is EAGVAQSPRYKIIEKRQSVAFWCNPISGHATLYWYQQILGQGPKLLIQFQNNGVVDDSQLPKDRFSAERLKGVDSTLKIQPAKLEDSAVYLCASSFPRFGTNPPNYGYTFGSGTRLTVV.

The genes are TRBV5-1 and TRBJ2-6, with TRBD1 identical over 8 bases. From germline, CDR1 is SGHRS and CDR2 YFSETQ. Trimming took 1 base from V and 2 from J; bases not matched to a gene: 5. This CDR3 is 17 amino acids long. The CDR3 spells CASSLRTGIAGANVLTF. Written as DNA, the CDR3 is TGCGCCAGCAGCTTGCGGACAGGGATCGCTGGGGCCAACGTCCTGACTTTC.

The chain uses TRBV7-2 and TRBJ2-2; D possibly corresponds to TRBD1 (5 bases). Per germline, CDR1 SGHTA and CDR2 FQGNSA. Trimming took 10 bases from V and 3 from J, leaving 6 bases between them. The CDR3 spans 11 residues. CDR3 DNA sequence: TGTACCATCAGGGACACCGGGGAGCTGTTTTTT. It encodes CTIRDTGELFF.

This clonotype has a count of ten or more. The CDR3, as DNA: TGTGCCAGCAGTACGGGACGGACCTACAATGAGCAGTTCTTC. It yields the protein CASSTGRTYNEQFF. The chain couples TRBV6-4 to TRBJ2-1; D assignment may be TRBD1 or TRBD2 (5 bases each). This CDR3 contains 14 residues. Trimming took off 5 bases at V and 2 bases at J, with 10 bases between the two ends. The V gene's germline CDR1 is MRHNA and CDR2 SNTAGT.

The gene calls are TRBV5-4 and TRBJ1-4; a weak D match, TRBD1 (5 bases). There are 15 residues in the CDR3. V dropped 2 bases and J dropped 0 bases, with 8 bases sitting between them. Germline V gene lookup returns CDR1 SGHNT and CDR2 YYREEE (reference sequence). The CDR3 nucleotides read TGTGCCAGCAGCTTTCTAGGGGCAACTAATGAAAAACTGTTTTTT. Translating gives CASSFLGATNEKLFF.

This clonotype came up many times. This chain links TRBV7-2 with TRBJ2-2, with D unclear. The CDR3 is 15 residues long. Trimming left V 2 bases short and J 4 bases short, with 11 bases between. Germline loops: CDR1 SGHTA, CDR2 FQGNSA. The CDR3 DNA follows: TGTGCCAGCAGCTTATTCTCCAGTTCCACCGGGGAGCTGTTTTTT. This gives the protein CASSLFSSSTGELFF.

The CDR3 bases are TGCAGCGTTGCAGGAGGGACCAATCAGCCCCAGCATTTT. It specifies CSVAGGTNQPQHF. The chain links TRBV29-1 to TRBJ1-5; D may be TRBD1 (5 bases). This CDR3 contains 13 residues. CDR1 is SQVTM, CDR2 ANQGSEA, per germline. The ends were cut back, 4 bases at V and 3 bases at J, with 10 bases in the middle.

This clonotype was counted only a few times. The gene calls are TRBV2 and TRBJ1-6, with D tentatively TRBD1 (5 bases). This CDR3 is 13 amino acids long. Trimming stripped 3 bases from V and 10 bases from J, with 10 bases between. Germline V CDR1 and CDR2: SNHLY, FYNNEI. The CDR3 reads CASSEGRGSPLHF. CDR3 sequence (DNA): TGTGCCAGCAGTGAGGGTCGGGGGTCACCCCTCCACTTT.

This clonotype was seen repeatedly, ten times or more. The chain is built from TRBV12-3 or TRBV12-4 and TRBJ1-1, with a tentative D call TRBD1 (6 bases). CDR3 size: 13 residues. Trimming took off 0 bases at V and 11 bases at J, with 13 bases between the two ends. The CDR3 DNA is TGTGCCAGCAGTTTAGCGAGAGGGGGGAGGGCTTTCTTT. It encodes CASSLARGGRAFF.

This CDR3 reads CAISELVESGTDTQYF. CDR3 in DNA: TGTGCCATCAGTGAATTGGTAGAGAGTGGCACAGATACGCAGTATTTT. The chain uses TRBV10-3 and TRBJ2-3; D is unclear. The germline CDR1 and CDR2 sequences are ENHRY and SYGVKD. This CDR3 is 16 amino acids long. V lost 3 bases and J 1 base, leaving 14 bases between the germline ends.

The chain employs TRBV20-1 and TRBJ2-7, with 8 nucleotides matching TRBD1. The J call may be mistaken, given a closer DNA end match to TRBJ2-5. CDR3 length: 18 residues. The germline V gene encodes CDR1 DFQATT and CDR2 SNEGSKA (reference sequence). This CDR3 reads CSARVPARRQGLKETQYF. For the CDR3, the DNA is TGCAGTGCTAGAGTCCCAGCCCGTAGACAGGGGCTGAAAGAGACCCAGTACTTC.

J is TRBJ2-5 and V is TRBV28, with 9 nucleotides matching TRBD1. Germline lookup yields CDR1 MDHEN and CDR2 SYDVKM. This CDR3 is built from 14 residues. V lost 5 bases, J lost 5 bases, and 6 bases stayed unmatched. The DNA of the CDR3 is TGTGCCAGCAGTATCTCCGGGACAGGGGAGACCCAGTACTTC. It encodes CASSISGTGETQYF. The full variable domain, with the rest looked up from reference TRBV28 and TRBJ2-5, is DVKVTQSSRYLVKRTGEKVFLECVQDMDHENMFWYRQDPGLGLRLIYFSYDVKMKEKGDIPEGYSVSREKKERFSLILESASTNQTSMYLCASSISGTGETQYFGPGTRLLVL.

There are many counts of this clonotype. The chain couples TRBV9 to TRBJ2-3, with D perhaps matching TRBD1 (5 bases). V was cut by 0 bases and J by 4 bases, with 15 bases left in between. CDR3 length: 16 amino acids. The V gene's germline CDR1 is SGDLS and CDR2 YYNGEE. For the CDR3, the DNA is TGTGCCAGCAGCGTAGAGAGGACACCTGGGGCAGATACGCAGTATTTT. It specifies CASSVERTPGADTQYF.

This clonotype was recorded at least ten times. This chain connects TRBV19 to TRBJ1-5; the D is unclear. Germline V gene sequence: CDR1 LNHDA, CDR2 SQIVND (reference sequence). Trimming removed 7 bases at V and 2 bases at J, with 18 bases between. This CDR3 contains 16 residues. CDR3 protein: CASTVRPNEGNQPQHF. CDR3 sequence (DNA): TGTGCCAGTACCGTGCGACCGAATGAGGGCAATCAGCCCCAGCATTTT.

Ten or more counts support this clonotype. The rearrangement uses TRBV11-2 and TRBJ2-3; 9 nucleotides align to TRBD2. The germline CDR1 and CDR2 sequences are SGHAT and FQNNGV. V shed 3 bases, J shed 2 bases, and the junction held 6 bases outside the gene matches. This CDR3 region has 16 residues. This chain's CDR3 is CASSFVAGALTDTQYF. The CDR3 DNA follows: TGTGCCAGCAGCTTCGTAGCGGGAGCCCTCACAGATACGCAGTATTTT.

This clonotype occurred once. This may be a read error: a much more frequent sequence differs by one nucleotide. The rearrangement joins TRBV5-4 to TRBJ2-1, with 10 nucleotides matching TRBD2. CDR3 length equals 13 residues. Germline loops: CDR1 SGHNT, CDR2 YYREEE (reference sequence). The junction had 5 bases not matched to a gene; V was cut back by 8 bases and J by 6 bases. CDR3 DNA: TGTGCCAGTGTACTAGCGGGGACCAATGAGCAGTTCTTC. Translated: CASVLAGTNEQFF.

This clonotype was counted once. This chain uses TRBV7-8 with TRBJ1-2, with D unclear. V was clipped by 0 bases and J by 0 bases, with 14 bases between them. The V gene's germline CDR1 is SGHVS and CDR2 FQNEAQ. This CDR3 comprises 17 residues. The CDR3 loop reads CASSLAPRPAANYGYTF. CDR3 in DNA: TGTGCCAGCAGCTTAGCCCCCCGGCCCGCAGCTAACTATGGCTACACCTTC.